A single sample is the source of the 30 T cell receptor beta chains below, sequenced in a study of cytomegalovirus exposure and HLA in healthy donors (dated by TCRdb to the late 2010s). Library construction relied on the immunoSEQ multiplex PCR assay. The multiplex PCR relied on a mix of 60 forward primers for TCR Vbeta segments and 13 reverse primers for TCR Jbeta segments. Held by TCRdb, this immuneACCESS table contains in-frame sequences only and omits some clones. Under half of the omission traces to an unresolved V gene where checked; the cause of the rest is unknown. The sample profile shows 120,000 or so clones; under 90% of them were found once. The biggest ten clones account for more than 8% of the sample. What was sequenced was PBMCs. These receptors came from a female donor in good health and CMV-seropositive.

This clone was seen more than once but under ten times. The rearrangement uses TRBV13 and TRBJ2-7, with D perhaps matching TRBD1 (5 bases). This CDR3 region has 13 residues. The V end was cut by 3 bases, the J end by 4 bases, with 10 bases between. Germline CDR1 is PRHDT and CDR2 is FYEKMQ (reference sequence). The CDR3: CASSFDRRYEQYF. The CDR3 nucleotides read TGTGCCAGCAGCTTCGACAGACGATACGAGCAGTACTTC.

This clone was counted a single time. The chain couples TRBV4-1 to TRBJ1-1; weak D call: TRBD1 (5 bases). V lost 1 base, J lost 1 base, and 22 bases lay in between. Germline lookup yields CDR1 MGHRA and CDR2 YSYEKL. The CDR3 length is 19 residues. CDR3 amino acids: CASSQASSGGTRQNTEAFF. CDR3 bases: TGCGCCAGCAGCCAAGCTTCCTCGGGGGGTACGCGACAGAACACTGAAGCTTTCTTT.

The rearrangement uses TRBV7-2 and TRBJ1-6; D call uncertain. This CDR3 is 14 amino acids long. Trimming cost V 0 bases and J 7 bases, with 7 bases left between them. Germline CDR1 is SGHTA and CDR2 is FQGNSA. The CDR3 is CASSLANGNSPLHF. Written as DNA, the CDR3 is TGTGCCAGCAGCTTAGCGAACGGGAATTCACCCCTCCACTTT. The full variable domain, completed using reference TRBV7-2 and TRBJ1-6, is GAGVSQSPSNKVTEKGKDVELRCDPISGHTALYWYRQSLGQGLEFLIYFQGNSAPDKSGLPSDRFSAERTGGSVSTLTIQRTQQEDSAVYLCASSLANGNSPLHFGNGTRLTVT.

DNA for the CDR3: TGTGCCAGCTCCCGGGGGACCTACGAGCAGTACTTC. Amino acid sequence: CASSRGTYEQYF. The chain carries TRBV18 and TRBJ2-7, with D possibly matching TRBD2 (6 bases). Germline V gene data show CDR1 as KGHSH and CDR2 as LQKENI. This CDR3 is 12 amino acids long. Trimming removed 6 bases from V and 2 bases from J, with 8 bases in between. The full variable domain, with the rest looked up from reference TRBV18 and TRBJ2-7, is NAGVMQNPRHLVRRRGQEARLRCSPMKGHSHVYWYRQLPEEGLKFMVYLQKENIIDESGMPKERFSAEFPKEGPSILRIQQVVRGDSAAYFCASSRGTYEQYFGPGTRLTVT.

This clone was observed a handful of times. The genes are TRBV10-1 and TRBJ2-7, with a tentative D call TRBD1 (6 bases). Germline CDR1 is WNHNN and CDR2 is SYGVQD (reference sequence). This CDR3 is 14 amino acids long. With 10 bases removed from V and 5 bases from J, the gap between germline ends came to 21 bases. CDR3 protein: CATSDSASVNEQYF. The CDR3 DNA is TGCGCCACCTCGGACAGTGCCTCGGTCAACGAGCAGTACTTC.

The chain couples TRBV7-2 to TRBJ1-1; D gene unclear. V was clipped by 3 bases and J by 7 bases, with 6 bases between them. Germline-derived CDR1 and CDR2 are SGHTA and FQGNSA. The CDR3 runs 11 residues. The CDR3 loop is CASSLDFEAFF. The CDR3 DNA sequence: TGTGCCAGCAGCTTGGACTTTGAAGCTTTCTTT.

The chain couples TRBV7-9 to TRBJ2-1; D is uncertain. The V gene's germline CDR1 is SEHNR and CDR2 FQNEAQ (reference sequence). The CDR3 has 15 residues. Trimming cost V 3 bases and J 0 bases, with 9 bases left between them. Here the CDR3 reads CASSLARFSYNEQFF. As DNA, the CDR3 is TGTGCCAGCAGCTTGGCGCGGTTCTCCTACAATGAGCAGTTCTTC.

This rearrangement joins TRBV11-3 to TRBJ2-1, with D unresolved. CDR1 is SGHNT and CDR2 is YENEEA in the germline V gene. CDR3 length: 13 residues. The V gene lost 4 bases and the J gene lost 7 bases, with 11 bases spanning the gap. CDR3 sequence: CASSSPTGNEQFF. The CDR3 nucleotides are TGTGCCAGCAGCTCCCCGACGGGTAATGAGCAGTTCTTC.

The chain recombines TRBV20-1 with TRBJ1-2; D call uncertain. Per the germline V gene, CDR1 is DFQATT and CDR2 is SNEGSKA (reference sequence). V gave up 8 bases and J gave up 0 bases, with 7 bases separating them. The CDR3 covers 11 residues. The CDR3 loop reads CSPTTNYGYTF. Written as DNA, the CDR3 is TGCAGTCCAACTACTAACTATGGCTACACCTTC.

The count of this clone is one. V usage is TRBV5-1 and J usage is TRBJ1-1; D is unresolved. The CDR3 runs to 14 residues. V dropped 0 bases and J dropped 1 base, with 7 bases sitting between them. CDR1 and CDR2 from the germline V gene are SGHRS and YFSETQ. CDR3 loop: CASSLDLPNTEAFF. The CDR3 coding sequence is TGCGCCAGCAGCTTGGATCTCCCGAACACTGAAGCTTTCTTT.

The rearrangement uses TRBV6-5 and TRBJ1-3; unclear D gene. Trimming pared 4 bases from V and 3 bases from J, leaving 16 bases between. The CDR3 is 16 residues long. From germline, CDR1 is MNHEY and CDR2 SVGAGI. CDR3 protein: CASSLGRGGGGNTIYF. The DNA of the CDR3 is TGTGCCAGCAGTTTGGGTCGGGGAGGCGGTGGAAACACCATATATTTT.

The rearrangement joins TRBV5-4 to TRBJ1-1; 8 positions agree with TRBD1. This CDR3 region has 14 residues. After removal of 4 bases from V and 3 bases from J, the junction contained 5 bases not matched to a gene. Germline loops: CDR1 SGHNT, CDR2 YYREEE (reference sequence). CDR3 loop: CASSAGGADTEAFF. The DNA of the CDR3 is TGTGCCAGCAGCGCAGGGGGCGCGGACACTGAAGCTTTCTTT.

This sequence joins TRBV5-4 and TRBJ2-3; TRBD1 matches 9 bases. The trim removed 6 bases at V and 2 bases at J, leaving 7 bases unmatched. In germline, CDR1 is SGHNT, CDR2 YYREEE (reference sequence). The CDR3 totals 15 residues. CDR3 residues: CASTSGQGNTDTQYF. The CDR3, as DNA: TGTGCCAGCACCTCCGGACAGGGGAACACAGATACGCAGTATTTT.

This clone appeared once. J is TRBJ2-7 and V is TRBV5-4; 9 bases line up with TRBD1. J was trimmed by 5 bases and V by 9 bases; bases with no gene match: 15. Germline V lookup: CDR1 SGHNT, CDR2 YYREEE (reference sequence). The CDR3 runs to 15 residues. CDR3 sequence (DNA): TGTGCCACACGAGAGACAGGGGGTTTAGGCCACGAGCAGTACTTC. Protein product: CATRETGGLGHEQYF.

The CDR3 here is CSASSGNQPQHF. CDR3 sequence (DNA): TGCAGCGCGAGTTCGGGGAATCAGCCCCAGCATTTT. V and J are TRBV29-1 and TRBJ1-5, with D unclear. The germline gives CDR1 SQVTM, CDR2 ANQGSEA. This CDR3 has 12 residues. V was shortened by 7 bases and J by 4 bases, with 11 bases between the two germline ends.

The chain joins TRBV9 to TRBJ2-5, with 8 bases aligning to TRBD1. This CDR3 contains 14 residues. The germline CDR1 and CDR2 sequences are SGDLS and YYNGEE. The J segment lost 4 bases and the V segment lost 4 bases, leaving 6 bases of the junction unmatched. The CDR3 nucleotides read TGTGCCAGCAGCTCAGGACAGGGCAGAGAGACCCAGTACTTC. Residues: CASSSGQGRETQYF.

This clone was found once. The chain uses TRBV7-2 and TRBJ1-4, with 8 bases fitting TRBD1. The trim removed 3 bases at V and 3 bases at J, leaving 6 bases unmatched. The CDR3 has 16 amino acids. Germline V gene data show CDR1 as SGHTA and CDR2 as FQGNSA. The CDR3 loop reads CASSFGRGQANEKLFF. The CDR3, as DNA: TGTGCCAGCAGCTTCGGCAGGGGGCAGGCTAATGAAAAACTGTTTTTT.

This clone has only one observation. The chain joins TRBV11-1 to TRBJ2-1; tentatively, D is TRBD2 (7 bases). In germline, CDR1 is SGHAT, CDR2 FQDESV (reference sequence). CDR3 length: 16 residues. V dropped 1 base and J dropped 6 bases, with 16 bases sitting between them. CDR3 sequence (DNA): TGTGCCAGCAGCTTAGGGGTGGCGGGGGCGCCCAATGAGCAGTTCTTC. Translating gives CASSLGVAGAPNEQFF.

The V and J genes are TRBV5-1 and TRBJ2-1; D remains unclear. CDR1 and CDR2 (germline): SGHRS, YFSETQ. Trimming stripped 1 base from V and 7 bases from J, with 9 bases between. The CDR3 has 13 residues. The CDR3 sequence is CASSLSQRNEQFF. CDR3 nucleotide sequence: TGCGCCAGCAGCTTGTCTCAACGGAATGAGCAGTTCTTC. The full variable domain, completed using reference TRBV5-1 and TRBJ2-1, is KAGVTQTPRYLIKTRGQQVTLSCSPISGHRSVSWYQQTPGQGLQFLFEYFSETQRNKGNFPGRFSGRQFSNSRSEMNVSTLELGDSALYLCASSLSQRNEQFFGPGTRLTVL.

The chain carries TRBV25-1 and TRBJ2-3, with TRBD1 matching 10 bases. CDR1 and CDR2 (germline): MGHDK, SYGVNS. This CDR3 contains 12 residues. The junction had 5 bases not matched to a gene; V was cut back by 3 bases and J by 14 bases. In nucleotides, the CDR3 is TGTGCCAGCAGTGAGCAAGACAGGGGGCTGTATTTT. It is translated as CASSEQDRGLYF.

This clone was detected a few times. The chain combines TRBV4-3 with TRBJ2-2, with a weak D call TRBD2 (5 bases). The CDR3 spans 14 residues. Per germline, CDR1 LGHNA and CDR2 YSLEER. Trimming stripped 0 bases from V and 5 bases from J, with 7 bases between. CDR3 in amino acids: CASSQDPGTGELFF. The DNA for the CDR3 is TGCGCCAGCAGCCAAGATCCGGGAACCGGGGAGCTGTTTTTT.

CDR3 DNA sequence: TGCGCCAGCAGCTCCTACAGGCTGAACACTGAAGCTTTCTTT. The encoded protein is CASSSYRLNTEAFF. This chain joins TRBV5-1 and TRBJ1-1; possibly TRBD1 for D (5 bases). Trimming removed 3 bases at V and 0 bases at J, with 9 bases between. This CDR3 region has 14 residues. Germline V gene data show CDR1 as SGHRS and CDR2 as YFSETQ.

The chain joins TRBV5-1 to TRBJ2-1, with TRBD1 as a possible D gene (5 bases). Trimming left V 2 bases short and J 4 bases short, with 7 bases between. The germline gives CDR1 SGHRS, CDR2 YFSETQ. The CDR3 is made up of 13 amino acids. The CDR3 here is CASSFKGYNEQFF. For the CDR3, the DNA is TGCGCCAGCAGCTTTAAGGGGTACAATGAGCAGTTCTTC.

The CDR3 loop reads CASSEALGGMNTEAFF. Written as DNA, the CDR3 is TGTGCCAGCAGTGAAGCGCTCGGGGGGATGAACACTGAAGCTTTCTTT. The chain is built from TRBV2 and TRBJ1-1; the D gene is possibly TRBD1 (5 bases). The CDR3 consists of 16 residues. Per germline, CDR1 SNHLY and CDR2 FYNNEI. V was clipped by 0 bases and J by 0 bases, with 11 bases between them. Full variable domain (outside the CDR3, taken from reference TRBV2 and TRBJ1-1): EPEVTQTPSHQVTQMGQEVILRCVPISNHLYFYWYRQILGQKVEFLVSFYNNEISEKSEIFDDQFSVERPDGSNFTLKIRSTKLEDSAMYFCASSEALGGMNTEAFFGQGTRLTVV.

In the case of this clone: This CDR3 fails to terminate in the conserved phenylalanine or tryptophan, so it likely reflects a read error. The V gene is TRBV30, the J gene TRBJ1-2, with D possibly TRBD1 on 6 matching bases. This CDR3 spans 17 amino acids. V lost 1 base to trimming and J lost 5 bases, with 23 bases between them. CDR1 and CDR2 from the germline V gene are GTSNPN and SVGIG (reference sequence). The CDR3 DNA reads TGTGCCTGGAGTGGACTGGGGGGGGGCAGGGGCACATATGGCTACACCTCC. It encodes CAWSGLGGGRGTYGYTS.

This chain uses TRBV6-5 with TRBJ1-4; 11 nucleotides align to TRBD1. With 3 bases clipped from V and 8 bases from J, the junction kept 8 bases outside the gene matches. This CDR3 contains 16 residues. The germline V gene encodes CDR1 MNHEY and CDR2 SVGAGI. The CDR3 coding sequence is TGTGCCAGCAGTTATTCCGGGACAGGGGGGGGAGAAAAACTGTTTTTT. Protein: CASSYSGTGGGEKLFF.

This sequence joins TRBV5-4 and TRBJ1-1; no clear D gene. The germline gives CDR1 SGHNT, CDR2 YYREEE (reference sequence). The CDR3 extends over 12 amino acids. The V end was cut by 0 bases, the J end by 4 bases, with 4 bases between. CDR3 sequence reads: CASSLGLTEAFF. The CDR3 region has the DNA TGTGCCAGCAGCTTGGGGCTCACTGAAGCTTTCTTT.

V is TRBV30 and J is TRBJ2-1; TRBD1 agrees at 7 bases. This CDR3 contains 11 residues. The germline V gene has CDR1 GTSNPN and CDR2 SVGIG (reference sequence). After removal of 5 bases from V and 8 bases from J, the junction contained 3 bases not matched to a gene. CDR3 nucleotide sequence: TGTGCCTGGGCCGGGACAGATGAGCAGTTCTTC. Protein sequence: CAWAGTDEQFF.

The gene calls are TRBV19 and TRBJ2-7; 7 nucleotides agree with TRBD1. Germline V gene data show CDR1 as LNHDA and CDR2 as SQIVND (reference sequence). This CDR3 has 15 amino acids. V lost 5 bases to trimming and J lost 1 base; unmatched junction nucleotides: 8. CDR3 residues: CASSVEGAGSYEQYF. CDR3 in DNA: TGTGCCAGTAGTGTCGAGGGGGCAGGTTCCTACGAGCAGTACTTC.

The J gene is TRBJ2-5, the V gene TRBV6-4, with 7 bases lining up with TRBD1. The CDR3 totals 14 residues. Germline V gene sequence: CDR1 MRHNA, CDR2 SNTAGT. V shed 2 bases and J 3 bases; nucleotides not matched to a gene: 3. CDR3 sequence reads: CASSDLGQKETQYF. CDR3 bases: TGTGCCAGCAGTGACCTGGGACAGAAAGAGACCCAGTACTTC.